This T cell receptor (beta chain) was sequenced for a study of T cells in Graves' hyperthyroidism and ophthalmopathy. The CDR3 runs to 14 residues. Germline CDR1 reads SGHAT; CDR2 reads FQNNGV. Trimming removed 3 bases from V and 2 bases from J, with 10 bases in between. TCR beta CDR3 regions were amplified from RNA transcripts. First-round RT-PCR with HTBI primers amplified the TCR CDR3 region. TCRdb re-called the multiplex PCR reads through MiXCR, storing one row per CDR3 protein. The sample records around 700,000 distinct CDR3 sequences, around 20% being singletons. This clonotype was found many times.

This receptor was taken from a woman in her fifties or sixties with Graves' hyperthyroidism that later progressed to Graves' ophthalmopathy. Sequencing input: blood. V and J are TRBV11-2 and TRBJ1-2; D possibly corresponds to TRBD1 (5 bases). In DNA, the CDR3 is TGTGCCAGCAGCTTTATGGGACGGAACTATGGCTACACCTTC. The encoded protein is CASSFMGRNYGYTF.